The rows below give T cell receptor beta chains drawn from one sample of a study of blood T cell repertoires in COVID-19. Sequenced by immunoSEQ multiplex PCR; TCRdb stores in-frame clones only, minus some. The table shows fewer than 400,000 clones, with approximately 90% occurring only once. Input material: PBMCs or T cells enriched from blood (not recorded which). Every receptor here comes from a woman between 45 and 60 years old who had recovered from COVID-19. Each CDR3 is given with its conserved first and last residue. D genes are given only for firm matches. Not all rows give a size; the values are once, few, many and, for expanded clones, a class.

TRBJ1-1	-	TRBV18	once	CASSSAGISNTEAFF	TGTGCCAGCTCATCCGCAGGGATATCGAACACTGAAGCTTTCTTT
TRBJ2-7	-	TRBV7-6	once	CASSLATGTYEQYF	TGTGCCAGCAGCTTAGCGACAGGTACCTACGAGCAGTACTTC
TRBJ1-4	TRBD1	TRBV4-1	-	CASSQLSTGLEKLFF	TGCGCCAGCAGCCAATTATCGACAGGGCTTGAAAAACTGTTTTTT
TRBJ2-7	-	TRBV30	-	CAWSGYYEQYF	TGTGCCTGGAGTGGTTACTACGAGCAGTACTTC
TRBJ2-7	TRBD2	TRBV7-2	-	CASSLIAGGTYEQYF	TGTGCCAGCAGCTTAATCGCGGGGGGGACCTACGAGCAGTACTTC
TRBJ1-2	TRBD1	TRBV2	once	CASSNLWGQGNYGYTF	TGTGCCAGCAGTAACTTGTGGGGACAGGGGAACTATGGCTACACCTTC
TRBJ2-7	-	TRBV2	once	CASMLEGWDEQYF	TGTGCCAGCATGTTGGAGGGGTGGGACGAGCAGTACTTC
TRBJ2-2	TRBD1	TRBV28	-	CASSRTGGMAGELFF	TGTGCCAGCAGTAGGACAGGGGGCATGGCCGGGGAGCTGTTTTTT
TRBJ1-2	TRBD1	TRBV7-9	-	CASSSIGTGYGYTF	TGTGCCAGCAGCTCAATCGGGACAGGCTATGGCTACACCTTC
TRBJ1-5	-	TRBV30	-	CAWGPDSENNQPQHF	TGTGCCTGGGGCCCGGACAGTGAAAACAATCAGCCCCAGCATTTT
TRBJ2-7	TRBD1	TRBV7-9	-	CASAVGGTGSYEQYF	TGTGCCAGCGCTGTTGGGGGGACAGGGTCCTACGAGCAGTACTTC
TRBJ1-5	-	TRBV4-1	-	CASSHTGGFSNQPQHF	TGCGCCAGCAGCCACACAGGAGGGTTTAGCAATCAGCCCCAGCATTTT
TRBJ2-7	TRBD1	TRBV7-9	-	CASSRRTGDYEQYF	TGTGCCAGCAGCAGGCGGACAGGGGACTACGAGCAGTACTTC
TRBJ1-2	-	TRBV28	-	CASSPSGFRGYTF	TGTGCCAGCAGTCCCTCAGGTTTTCGCGGCTACACCTTC
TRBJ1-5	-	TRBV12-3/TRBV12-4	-	CASSRVSNQPQHF	TGTGCCAGCAGCCGAGTTAGCAATCAGCCCCAGCATTTT
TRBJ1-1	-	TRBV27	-	CASSPGFLDEAFF	TGTGCCAGCAGTCCAGGGTTTTTGGATGAAGCTTTCTTT
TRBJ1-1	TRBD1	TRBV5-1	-	CASSFAGQGTEAFF	TGCGCCAGCAGCTTTGCGGGACAGGGGACTGAAGCTTTCTTT
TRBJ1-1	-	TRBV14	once	CASSHLPGANTEAFF	TGTGCCAGCAGCCACCTTCCAGGGGCGAACACTGAAGCTTTCTTT
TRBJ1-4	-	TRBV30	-	CAWSRKLVWGEALFF	TGTGCCTGGAGTAGGAAATTGGTTTGGGGCGAGGCACTGTTTTTT
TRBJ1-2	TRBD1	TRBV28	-	CASSLTGEYGYTF	TGTGCCAGCAGTTTGACAGGGGAATATGGCTACACCTTC
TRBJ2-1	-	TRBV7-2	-	CASSESSGLPDEQFF	TGTGCCAGCAGCGAGAGCTCGGGACTCCCAGATGAGCAGTTCTTC
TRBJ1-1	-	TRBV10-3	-	CAISDRDTKATEAFF	TGTGCCATCAGCGACCGGGACACGAAGGCCACTGAAGCTTTCTTT
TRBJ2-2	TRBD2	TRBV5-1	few	CASTRGGAHTGELFF	TGCGCCAGCACCCGCGGGGGGGCGCACACCGGGGAGCTGTTTTTT
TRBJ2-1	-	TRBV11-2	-	CASSLASTSPHNEQFF	TGTGCCAGCAGCTTAGCGTCGACTAGTCCCCACAATGAGCAGTTCTTC
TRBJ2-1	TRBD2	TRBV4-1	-	CASSQVSGGAYNEQFF	TGCGCCAGCAGCCAAGTTAGCGGGGGAGCATACAATGAGCAGTTCTTC
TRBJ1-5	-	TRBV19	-	CASTPMAVSNQPQHF	TGTGCCAGTACCCCCATGGCAGTTAGCAATCAGCCCCAGCATTTT
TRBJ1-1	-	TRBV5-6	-	CASTLGGGYTEAFF	TGTGCCAGCACCTTGGGTGGCGGGTACACTGAAGCTTTCTTT
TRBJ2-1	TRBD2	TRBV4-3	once	CASSQDRGLAGGKQFF	TGCGCCAGCAGCCAAGATCGGGGACTAGCGGGGGGGAAGCAGTTCTTC
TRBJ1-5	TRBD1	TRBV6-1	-	CASSADRAGPSNSNQPQHF	TGTGCCAGCAGTGCGGACAGGGCCGGTCCCAGTAATAGCAATCAGCCCCAGCATTTT
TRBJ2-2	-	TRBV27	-	CASAAAVGELFF	TGTGCCAGCGCCGCGGCAGTCGGGGAGCTGTTTTTT
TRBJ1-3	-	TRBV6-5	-	CASSYIVGGNTIYF	TGTGCCAGCAGTTATATAGTCGGTGGAAACACCATATATTTT
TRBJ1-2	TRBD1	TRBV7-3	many	CASSLSGDRNYGYTF	TGTGCCAGCAGCCTGTCAGGGGACAGGAACTATGGCTACACCTTC
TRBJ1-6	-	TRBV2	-	CASSEGGVLPYNSPLHF	TGTGCCAGCAGTGAAGGCGGGGTTCTGCCCTATAATTCACCCCTCCACTTT
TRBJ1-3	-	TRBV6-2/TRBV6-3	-	CASSGPSGNTIYF	TGTGCCAGCAGCGGGCCCTCTGGAAACACCATATATTTT
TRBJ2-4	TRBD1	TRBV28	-	CASSPGQGAVYIQYF	TGTGCCAGCAGCCCCGGACAGGGGGCAGTATACATTCAGTACTTC